This TCR beta chain was recovered during a study of beta chain features in type 1 diabetes. Whole-study context: The study found patients and healthy donors alike in age, gender and cell yields.

V gave up 2 bases and J gave up 7 bases; unmatched junction bases: 8. Germline V gene data show CDR1 as LGHNA and CDR2 as YNFKEQ. The CDR3 totals 16 residues. The sample holds a few counts of this clone. Its antigen remains unknown. Study findings and constraints: All four CD4+ subsets of Type 1 diabetes patients contained TCRB CDR3s that were moderately but significantly shorter. Insertion counts at VDJ junctions were lower in type 1 diabetes patients, who also showed more deletions there. In these data, an HLA type influence on TCRB rearrangement remained unresolved.

The isolated RNA, all of it, was reverse transcribed, so expressed TCRB transcripts were what got sequenced. Profiled with immunoSEQ multiplex PCR; TCRdb holds only in-frame clones, not every one. Here the sample spans 160,000 or so clones, roughly 10% being singletons. The receptor was isolated from a man aged 18 to 30 in good health. Sequenced material: central memory CD4+ T cells from blood. J is TRBJ2-2 and V is TRBV4-2, with TRBD2 identical over 9 bases. CDR3 sequence: CASSQSSGTADGELFF. The CDR3 DNA sequence: TGTGCCAGCAGCCAATCTAGCGGGACGGCAGACGGGGAGCTGTTTTTT.